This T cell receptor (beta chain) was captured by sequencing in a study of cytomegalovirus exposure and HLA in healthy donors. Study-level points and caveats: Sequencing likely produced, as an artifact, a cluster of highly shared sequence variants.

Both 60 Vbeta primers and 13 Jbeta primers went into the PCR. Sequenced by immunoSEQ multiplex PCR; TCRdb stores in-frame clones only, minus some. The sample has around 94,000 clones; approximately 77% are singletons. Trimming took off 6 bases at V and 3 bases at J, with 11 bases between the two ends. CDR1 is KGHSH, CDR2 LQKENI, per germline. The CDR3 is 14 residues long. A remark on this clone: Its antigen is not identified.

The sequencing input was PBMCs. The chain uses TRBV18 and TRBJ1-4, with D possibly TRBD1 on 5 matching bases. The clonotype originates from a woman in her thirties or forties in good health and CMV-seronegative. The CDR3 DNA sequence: TGTGCCAGCTCCCGGAGGGGAGCTAATGAAAAACTGTTTTTT. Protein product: CASSRRGANEKLFF.